Listed here is a single T cell receptor beta chain. The antigen is not known. This record comes from a study of cytomegalovirus exposure and HLA in healthy donors. The PCR used 60 Vbeta and 13 Jbeta primers. Using immunoSEQ multiplex PCR, the repertoire was profiled, and TCRdb retains in-frame clones only, with some absent. The sample holds 150,000 to 200,000 clones, over 60% seen once. General study points: An Asian-associated ancestry cluster reportedly showed fewer N-insertions than the roughly 670-donor mean in a later analysis.

This TCR was sampled from a woman aged 40 to 50 in good health and CMV-seronegative. Sequencing used PBMCs.

The CDR3 DNA sequence: TGTGCCAGCAGCCAGCGGGGGGGTATCAATGAGCAGTTCTTC. Translation: CASSQRGGINEQFF. The chain combines TRBV7-9 with TRBJ2-1; 10 nucleotides agree with TRBD2. With V trimmed by 5 bases and J by 6 bases, 4 bases remained unmatched. Germline CDR1 and CDR2: SEHNR and FQNEAQ (reference sequence). This CDR3 contains 14 residues.